The source of this T cell receptor (beta chain) is a study of control samples from healthy donors and cancer patients. Sequenced by immunoSEQ multiplex PCR; TCRdb stores in-frame clones only, minus some. Of roughly 150,000 clones in the sample, about 94% were seen once. The CDR3 is 19 residues long. The germline V and J ends were trimmed by 6 bases and 2 bases, with 29 bases remaining between them. Germline loops: CDR1 MDHEN, CDR2 SYDVKM. The specimen sequenced was blood. The V call is TRBV28, the J call TRBJ2-7; D is unresolved. This TCR was sampled from a man between 45 and 60 years old in good health. The CDR3 DNA sequence: TGTGCCAGCAGCCCCGAGAGATTCTCCCCCCGACCCCACACCTACGAGCAGTACTTC. It translates to CASSPERFSPRPHTYEQYF.